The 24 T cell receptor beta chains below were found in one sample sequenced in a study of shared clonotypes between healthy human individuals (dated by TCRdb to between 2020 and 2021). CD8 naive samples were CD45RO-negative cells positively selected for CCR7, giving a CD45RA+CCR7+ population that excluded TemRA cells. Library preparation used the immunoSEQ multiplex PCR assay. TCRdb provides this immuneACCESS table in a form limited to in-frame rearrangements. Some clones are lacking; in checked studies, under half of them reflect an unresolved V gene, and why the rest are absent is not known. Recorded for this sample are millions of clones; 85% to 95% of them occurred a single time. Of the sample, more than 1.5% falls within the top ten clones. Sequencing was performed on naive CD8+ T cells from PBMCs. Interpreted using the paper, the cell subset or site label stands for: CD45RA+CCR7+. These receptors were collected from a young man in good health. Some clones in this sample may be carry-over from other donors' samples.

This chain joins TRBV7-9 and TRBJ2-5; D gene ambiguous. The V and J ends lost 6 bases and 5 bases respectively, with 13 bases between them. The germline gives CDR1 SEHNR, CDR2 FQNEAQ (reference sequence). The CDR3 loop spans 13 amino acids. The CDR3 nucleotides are TGTGCCAGCAGTATCTTCTCATGGGAGACCCAGTACTTC. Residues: CASSIFSWETQYF.

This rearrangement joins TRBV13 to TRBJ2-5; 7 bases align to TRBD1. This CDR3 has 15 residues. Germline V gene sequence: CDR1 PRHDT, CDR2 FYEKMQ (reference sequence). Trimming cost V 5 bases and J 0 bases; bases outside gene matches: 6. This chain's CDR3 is CASSTQTGYQETQYF. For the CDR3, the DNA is TGTGCCAGCAGCACACAGACAGGGTACCAAGAGACCCAGTACTTC.

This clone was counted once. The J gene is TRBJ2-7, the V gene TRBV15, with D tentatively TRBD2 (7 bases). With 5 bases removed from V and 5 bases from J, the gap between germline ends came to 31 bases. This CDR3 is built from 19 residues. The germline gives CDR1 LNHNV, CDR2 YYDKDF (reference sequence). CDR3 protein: CATSPQGNLRGRAGDEQYF. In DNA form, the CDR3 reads TGTGCCACCAGCCCTCAGGGGAATCTAAGGGGGAGGGCCGGGGACGAGCAGTACTTC.

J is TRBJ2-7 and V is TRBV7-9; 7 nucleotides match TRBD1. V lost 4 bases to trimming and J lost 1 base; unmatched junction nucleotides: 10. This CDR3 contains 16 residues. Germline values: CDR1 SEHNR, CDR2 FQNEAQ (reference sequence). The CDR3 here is CASSSDREGESYEQYF. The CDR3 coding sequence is TGTGCCAGCAGCTCCGACAGGGAAGGGGAGTCCTACGAGCAGTACTTC.

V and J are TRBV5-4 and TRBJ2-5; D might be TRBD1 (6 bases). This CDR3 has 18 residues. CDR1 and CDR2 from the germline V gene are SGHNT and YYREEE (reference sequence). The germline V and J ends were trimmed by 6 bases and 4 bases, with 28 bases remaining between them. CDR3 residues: CASTPQGKNTDPLETQYF. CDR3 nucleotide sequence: TGTGCCAGCACCCCTCAGGGGAAAAACACAGATCCCTTAGAGACCCAGTACTTC.

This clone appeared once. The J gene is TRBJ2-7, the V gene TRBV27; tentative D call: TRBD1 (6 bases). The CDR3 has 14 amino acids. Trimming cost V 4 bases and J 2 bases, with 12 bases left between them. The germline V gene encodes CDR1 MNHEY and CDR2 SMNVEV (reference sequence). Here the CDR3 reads CASSSPGHTYEQYF. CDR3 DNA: TGTGCCAGCAGTTCGCCGGGACATACCTACGAGCAGTACTTC.

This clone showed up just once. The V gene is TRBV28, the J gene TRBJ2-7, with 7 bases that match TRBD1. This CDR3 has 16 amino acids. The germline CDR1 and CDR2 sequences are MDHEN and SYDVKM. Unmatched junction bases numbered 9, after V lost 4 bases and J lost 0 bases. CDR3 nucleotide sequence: TGTGCCAGCAGTTCCCTGGAGACAGGGACCTCCTACGAGCAGTACTTC. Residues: CASSSLETGTSYEQYF.

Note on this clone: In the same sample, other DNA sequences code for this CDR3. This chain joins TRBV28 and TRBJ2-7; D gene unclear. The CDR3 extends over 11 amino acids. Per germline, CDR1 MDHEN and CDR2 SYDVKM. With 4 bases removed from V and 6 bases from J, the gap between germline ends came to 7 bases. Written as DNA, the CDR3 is TGTGCCAGCAGTTGGAAGGGCGAGCAGTACTTC. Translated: CASSWKGEQYF. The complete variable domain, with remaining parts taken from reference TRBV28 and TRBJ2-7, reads DVKVTQSSRYLVKRTGEKVFLECVQDMDHENMFWYRQDPGLGLRLIYFSYDVKMKEKGDIPEGYSVSREKKERFSLILESASTNQTSMYLCASSWKGEQYFGPGTRLTVT.

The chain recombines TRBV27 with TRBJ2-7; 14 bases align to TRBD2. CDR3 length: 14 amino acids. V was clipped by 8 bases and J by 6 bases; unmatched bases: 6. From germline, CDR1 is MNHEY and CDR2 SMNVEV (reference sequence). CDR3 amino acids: CASGGLAGVREQYF. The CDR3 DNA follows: TGTGCCAGCGGGGGACTAGCGGGAGTCCGCGAGCAGTACTTC.

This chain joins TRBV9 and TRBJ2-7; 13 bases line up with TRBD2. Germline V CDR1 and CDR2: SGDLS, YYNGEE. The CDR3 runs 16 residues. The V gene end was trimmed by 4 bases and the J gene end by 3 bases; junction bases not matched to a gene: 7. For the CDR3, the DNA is TGTGCCAGCAGCCCCCAGACTAGCGGGAGGATCTACGAGCAGTACTTC. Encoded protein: CASSPQTSGRIYEQYF.

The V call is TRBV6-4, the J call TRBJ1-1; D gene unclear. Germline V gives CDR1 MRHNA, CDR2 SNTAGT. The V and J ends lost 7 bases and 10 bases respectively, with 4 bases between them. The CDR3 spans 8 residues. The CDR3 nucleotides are TGTGCCAGCATTGGAGCTTTCTTT. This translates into CASIGAFF.

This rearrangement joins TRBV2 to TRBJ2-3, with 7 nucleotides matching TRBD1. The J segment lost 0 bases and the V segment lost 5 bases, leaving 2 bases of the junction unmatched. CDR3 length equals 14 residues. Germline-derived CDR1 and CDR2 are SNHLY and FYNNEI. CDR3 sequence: CASSKGASTDTQYF. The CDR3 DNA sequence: TGTGCCAGCAGTAAGGGGGCGAGCACAGATACGCAGTATTTT.

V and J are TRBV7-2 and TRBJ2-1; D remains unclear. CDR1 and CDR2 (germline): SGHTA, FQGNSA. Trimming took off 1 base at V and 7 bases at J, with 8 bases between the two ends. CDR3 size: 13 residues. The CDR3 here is CASSLVPWNEQFF. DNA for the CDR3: TGTGCCAGCAGCTTAGTTCCTTGGAATGAGCAGTTCTTC.

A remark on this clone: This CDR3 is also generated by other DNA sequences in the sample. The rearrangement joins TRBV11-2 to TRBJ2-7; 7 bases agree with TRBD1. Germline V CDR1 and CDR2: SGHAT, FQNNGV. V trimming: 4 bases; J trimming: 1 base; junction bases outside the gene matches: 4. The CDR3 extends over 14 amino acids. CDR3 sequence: CASSSRQGSYEQYF. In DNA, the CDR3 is TGTGCCAGCAGCTCAAGACAGGGTTCCTACGAGCAGTACTTC. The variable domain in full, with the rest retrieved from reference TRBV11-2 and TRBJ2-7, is EAGVAQSPRYKIIEKRQSVAFWCNPISGHATLYWYQQILGQGPKLLIQFQNNGVVDDSQLPKDRFSAERLKGVDSTLKIQPAKLEDSAVYLCASSSRQGSYEQYFGPGTRLTVT.

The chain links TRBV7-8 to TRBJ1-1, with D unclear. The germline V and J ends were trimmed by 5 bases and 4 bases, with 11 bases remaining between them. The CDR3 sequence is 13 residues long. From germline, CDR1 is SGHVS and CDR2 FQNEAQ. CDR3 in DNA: TGTGCCAGCAGCCCCCTGGAGCTCACTGAAGCTTTCTTT. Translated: CASSPLELTEAFF.

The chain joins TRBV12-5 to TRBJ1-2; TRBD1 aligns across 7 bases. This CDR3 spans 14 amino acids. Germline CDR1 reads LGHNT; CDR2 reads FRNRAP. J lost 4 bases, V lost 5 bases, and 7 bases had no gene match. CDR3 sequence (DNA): TGTGCTAGTGGTATCGACAGGGTTGGCTATGGCTACACCTTC. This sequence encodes CASGIDRVGYGYTF.

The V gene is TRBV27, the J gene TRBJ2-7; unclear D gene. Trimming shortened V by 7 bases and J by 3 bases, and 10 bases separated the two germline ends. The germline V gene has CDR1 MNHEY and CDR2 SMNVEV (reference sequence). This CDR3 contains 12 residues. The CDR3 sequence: CASTQDGYEQYF. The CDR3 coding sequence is TGTGCCAGCACCCAGGACGGCTACGAGCAGTACTTC.

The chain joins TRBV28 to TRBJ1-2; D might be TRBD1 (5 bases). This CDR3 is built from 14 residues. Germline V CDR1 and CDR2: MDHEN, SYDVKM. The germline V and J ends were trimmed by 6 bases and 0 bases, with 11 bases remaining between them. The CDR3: CASRQGPSNYGYTF. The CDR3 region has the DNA TGTGCCAGCAGGCAGGGTCCCTCTAACTATGGCTACACCTTC.

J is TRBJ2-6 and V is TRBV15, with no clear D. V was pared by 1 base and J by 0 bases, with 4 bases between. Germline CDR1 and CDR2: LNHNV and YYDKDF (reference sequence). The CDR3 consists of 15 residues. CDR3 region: CATSRGISGANVLTF. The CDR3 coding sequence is TGTGCCACCAGCAGAGGTATCTCTGGGGCCAACGTCCTGACTTTC.

CDR3 DNA: TGTGCCAGCAGTCACGAGACAGGGCCAAACACTGAAGCTTTCTTT. Translated, it gives CASSHETGPNTEAFF. This rearrangement joins TRBV28 to TRBJ1-1, with 7 positions matching TRBD1. From germline, CDR1 is MDHEN and CDR2 SYDVKM. This CDR3 is 15 amino acids long. Unmatched junction bases numbered 8, after V lost 5 bases and J lost 2 bases.

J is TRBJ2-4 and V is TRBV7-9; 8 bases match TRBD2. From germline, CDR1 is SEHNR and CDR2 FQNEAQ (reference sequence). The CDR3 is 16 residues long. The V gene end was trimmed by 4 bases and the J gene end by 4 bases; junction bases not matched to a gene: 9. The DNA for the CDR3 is TGTGCCAGCAGCTCACCCGTAGCGGGACTAAAAAACATTCAGTACTTC. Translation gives CASSSPVAGLKNIQYF.

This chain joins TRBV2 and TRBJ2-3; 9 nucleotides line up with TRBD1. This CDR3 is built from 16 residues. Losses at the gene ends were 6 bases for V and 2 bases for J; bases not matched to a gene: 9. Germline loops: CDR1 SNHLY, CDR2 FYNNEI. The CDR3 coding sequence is TGTGCCAGCAGGGGGACAGGGTTAGACTACACAGATACGCAGTATTTT. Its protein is CASRGTGLDYTDTQYF.

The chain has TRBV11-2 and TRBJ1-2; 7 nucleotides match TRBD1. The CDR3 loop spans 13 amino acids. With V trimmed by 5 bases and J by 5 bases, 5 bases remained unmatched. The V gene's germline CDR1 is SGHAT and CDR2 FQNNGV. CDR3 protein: CASSHGTDYGYTF. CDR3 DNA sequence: TGTGCCAGCAGCCACGGGACAGATTATGGCTACACCTTC.

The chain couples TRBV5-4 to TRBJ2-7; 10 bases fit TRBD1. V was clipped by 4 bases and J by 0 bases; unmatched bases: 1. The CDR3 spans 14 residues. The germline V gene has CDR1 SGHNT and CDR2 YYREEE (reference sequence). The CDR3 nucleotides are TGTGCCAGCAGCCGACAGGGGGCCTCCTACGAGCAGTACTTC. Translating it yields CASSRQGASYEQYF.